Below are 8 T cell receptor beta chains sequenced from a single sample in a study of T cell responses to AZD1222 COVID-19 vaccine. Profiling relied on immunoSEQ multiplex PCR, and the TCRdb table lists in-frame clones only, not all of them. Altogether 85,000 to 100,000 clones are present, 78% being singletons, with the ten largest covering around 21%. The material was peripheral blood, obtained on day 0 of AZD1222 vaccination. These receptors originate from an adult in good health.

The J gene is TRBJ2-4, the V gene TRBV6-5; D uncertain. Trimming pared 0 bases from V and 7 bases from J, leaving 7 bases between. The V gene's germline CDR1 is MNHEY and CDR2 SVGAGI. This CDR3 has 13 residues. CDR3 in amino acids: CASSYSETNIQYF. The CDR3 nucleotides are TGTGCCAGCAGTTACTCCGAGACGAACATTCAGTACTTC.

V gene TRBV11-2 combines with J gene TRBJ1-5; D is ambiguous. The V end lost 4 bases, the J end lost 7 bases, and 14 bases lay between the germline ends. Germline V CDR1 and CDR2: SGHAT, FQNNGV. The CDR3 is 14 amino acids. As DNA, the CDR3 is TGTGCCAGCAGCTCAGGACCACCCGGCCAGCCCCAGCATTTT. Protein product: CASSSGPPGQPQHF.

The chain has TRBV5-1 and TRBJ1-3; no reliable D call. Germline V lookup: CDR1 SGHRS, CDR2 YFSETQ. CDR3 length: 15 residues. Deletions cut 1 base from V and 0 bases from J, with 8 bases between. CDR3 in amino acids: CASSLRGDSGNTIYF. DNA for the CDR3: TGCGCCAGCAGCTTGCGCGGCGACTCTGGAAACACCATATATTTT.

The V call is TRBV6-5, the J call TRBJ2-7; weak D call: TRBD1 (6 bases). V dropped 4 bases and J dropped 7 bases, with 11 bases sitting between them. The CDR3 consists of 12 residues. Germline V CDR1 and CDR2: MNHEY, SVGAGI. The CDR3 loop reads CASSFSGEEQYF. The CDR3 nucleotides are TGTGCCAGCAGTTTTTCAGGGGAAGAGCAGTACTTC.

The V gene is TRBV5-4, the J gene TRBJ2-2; 11 bases are shared with TRBD1. CDR1 SGHNT and CDR2 YYREEE come from the germline V gene (reference sequence). The CDR3 extends over 16 amino acids. J was trimmed by 5 bases and V by 3 bases; bases with no gene match: 6. CDR3 DNA sequence: TGTGCCAGCAGCTCGAAGGGACAGGGGGAAACCGGGGAGCTGTTTTTT. The encoded protein is CASSSKGQGETGELFF.

The gene calls are TRBV6-5 and TRBJ1-6, with 9 bases matching TRBD1. V shed 4 bases, J shed 9 bases, and the junction held 7 bases outside the gene matches. Germline V gene lookup returns CDR1 MNHEY and CDR2 SVGAGI. This CDR3 has 15 amino acids. The CDR3 loop is CASSSRQGGSSPLHF. The CDR3 DNA follows: TGTGCCAGCAGTTCTCGACAGGGGGGTAGTTCACCCCTCCACTTT.

This clone occurred a few times. The CDR3 sequence: CASSEWAEGNIQYF. The CDR3 DNA reads as TGTGCCAGCAGTGAGTGGGCGGAGGGAAACATTCAGTACTTC. J is TRBJ2-4 and V is TRBV2, with D maybe TRBD2 (6 bases). The CDR3 is made up of 14 amino acids. Germline CDR1 and CDR2: SNHLY and FYNNEI. V shed 3 bases and J shed 6 bases, with 12 bases lying between them. Variable domain in full (rest from reference TRBV2 and TRBJ2-4): EPEVTQTPSHQVTQMGQEVILRCVPISNHLYFYWYRQILGQKVEFLVSFYNNEISEKSEIFDDQFSVERPDGSNFTLKIRSTKLEDSAMYFCASSEWAEGNIQYFGAGTRLSVL.

At least ten counts were recorded for this clone. The chain links TRBV7-2 to TRBJ2-7; D is uncertain. Germline V gene lookup returns CDR1 SGHTA and CDR2 FQGNSA. The CDR3 extends over 14 amino acids. V lost 0 bases to trimming and J lost 0 bases, with 6 bases between them. The CDR3 sequence is CASSLAGSSYEQYF. The CDR3 region has the DNA TGTGCCAGCAGCTTAGCTGGAAGCTCCTACGAGCAGTACTTC.